The 11 T cell receptor beta chains below were found in one sample sequenced in a study of graft-versus-host responses after intestinal transplantation. Sequenced by immunoSEQ multiplex PCR; TCRdb stores in-frame clones only, minus some. The sample records 10,000 or so clones, about 32% being singletons. The specimen was alloreactive CD4+ T cells from a mixed lymphocyte reaction culture, collected before intestinal transplant. Stated subset: CFSE-low proliferating T cells sorted from roughly 6-day pre-transplant mixed lymphocyte reaction (GvH or HvG direction). The receptors derive from a human patient who received an intestinal transplant.

This clone is labeled medium-sized. This chain links TRBV19 with TRBJ2-1; TRBD1 is a possible D gene (5 bases). Germline values: CDR1 LNHDA, CDR2 SQIVND (reference sequence). The germline V and J ends were trimmed by 2 bases and 8 bases, with 13 bases remaining between them. There are 14 residues in the CDR3. CDR3 amino acids: CASSIIGARDEQFF. The CDR3 DNA reads as TGTGCCAGTAGTATAATAGGGGCAAGGGATGAGCAGTTCTTC.

This chain uses TRBV4-1 with TRBJ2-3; D gene ambiguous. CDR1 is MGHRA, CDR2 YSYEKL, per germline. Trimming left V 1 base short and J 0 bases short, with 8 bases between. The length of the CDR3 is 15 residues. For the CDR3, the DNA is TGCGCCAGCAGCCAAGGTCCTTCTAGCACAGATACGCAGTATTTT. Its translation: CASSQGPSSTDTQYF.

This clone counts as medium-sized. V and J are TRBV7-2 and TRBJ1-2; D unresolved. Per the germline V gene, CDR1 is SGHTA and CDR2 is FQGNSA. CDR3 length: 13 residues. Trimming shortened V by 1 base and J by 2 bases, and 5 bases separated the two germline ends. CDR3 loop: CASSLVGNYGYTF. The CDR3 nucleotides are TGTGCCAGCAGCTTAGTAGGGAACTATGGCTACACCTTC.

This clone is categorized as medium-sized. The genes are TRBV6-1 and TRBJ2-7, with TRBD1 matching over 7 bases. Per germline, CDR1 MNHNS and CDR2 SASEGT. Unmatched junction bases numbered 2, after V lost 0 bases and J lost 3 bases. The CDR3 contains 14 residues. CDR3 DNA: TGTGCCAGCAGTGAAGCCGCAGGGGGCTACGAGCAGTACTTC. Its translation is CASSEAAGGYEQYF.

This clone is medium-sized (0.01 to 0.1%) in the sample. The V and J genes are TRBV7-9 and TRBJ2-3; TRBD1 matches at 7 bases. CDR1 and CDR2 (germline): SEHNR, FQNEAQ (reference sequence). Trimming took 5 bases from V and 10 from J; bases not matched to a gene: 15. CDR3 length equals 15 residues. The CDR3 nucleotides are TGTGCCAGCAGCCCAAGTCAAGGACAGGTTTGGTCGCAGTATTTT. This encodes CASSPSQGQVWSQYF.

This clone has a handful of counts. The genes are TRBV6-6 and TRBJ2-2; 7 bases map to TRBD2. The length of the CDR3 is 16 residues. From germline, CDR1 is MNHNY and CDR2 SVGAGI (reference sequence). J gave up 2 bases and V 2 bases, and 5 bases lay outside the gene matches. The CDR3 is CASSYASAGNTGELFF. CDR3 DNA: TGTGCCAGCAGTTACGCGTCAGCGGGAAACACCGGGGAGCTGTTTTTT.

This clone is large by share. The chain joins TRBV7-9 to TRBJ2-7; tentative D call: TRBD2 (6 bases). Deletions cut 1 base from V and 2 bases from J, with 9 bases between. This CDR3 comprises 14 residues. Germline-derived CDR1 and CDR2 are SEHNR and FQNEAQ (reference sequence). CDR3 loop: CASSLVASAYEQYF. The CDR3 DNA is TGTGCCAGCAGCTTAGTTGCTAGCGCCTACGAGCAGTACTTC.

Sample share makes this clone medium-sized. This chain joins TRBV5-1 and TRBJ2-7; D remains unclear. CDR3 length equals 12 residues. Trimming took 1 base from V and 6 from J, leaving 8 bases between them. CDR1 is SGHRS, CDR2 YFSETQ, per germline. CDR3 in DNA: TGCGCCAGCAGCTTGACAGTCCGCGAGCAGTACTTC. Its translation is CASSLTVREQYF.

The genes are TRBV2 and TRBJ1-2; TRBD1 agrees at 7 bases. The CDR3 loop spans 13 amino acids. Germline V gene sequence: CDR1 SNHLY, CDR2 FYNNEI. After removal of 6 bases from V and 5 bases from J, the junction contained 6 bases not matched to a gene. CDR3 in amino acids: CASSLGQTYGYTF. For the CDR3, the DNA is TGTGCCAGCAGCCTGGGACAGACTTATGGCTACACCTTC.

This clone was found a few times. The chain joins TRBV4-1 to TRBJ2-3; TRBD2 agrees at 13 bases. The V segment lost 1 base and the J segment 4 bases; nucleotides outside the gene matches: 5. CDR1 and CDR2 (germline): MGHRA, YSYEKL. CDR3 length equals 17 residues. The CDR3 DNA is TGCGCCAGCAGCCAAGCAGGACTAGCGGGAGCTGCAGATACGCAGTATTTT. Encoded protein: CASSQAGLAGAADTQYF.

The chain employs TRBV6-5 and TRBJ2-7; D not resolved. Per germline, CDR1 MNHEY and CDR2 SVGAGI. V gave up 5 bases and J gave up 2 bases, with 16 bases separating them. This CDR3 has 15 residues. The CDR3 DNA reads as TGTGCCAGCAGTCCCGGCTGGCCAGAGACCTACGAGCAGTACTTC. It specifies CASSPGWPETYEQYF.